The 10 T cell receptor beta chains below all came from one sample that was sequenced in a study of Ad26.COV2.S vaccination and SARS-CoV-2 variants. Assay used: immunoSEQ multiplex PCR; TCRdb lists only in-frame clones, some missing. The sample records approximately 280,000 clones, more than 70% being singletons. Described treatment: 15 to 20 received Ad26.COV2.S at low or high dose, single or two shots; several received placebo; per-sample allocation not given. Samples came from day 63 after the first vaccine or placebo injection. Here the sequenced sample was peripheral blood, taken in a trial of Ad26.COV2.S vaccine versus placebo. The receptors come from a person aged 18-65 years who received the Ad26.COV2.S COVID-19 vaccine or a placebo.

The CDR3: CASSITYSSGSSYNEQFF. Written as DNA, the CDR3 is TGTGCCAGTAGTATCACCTACTCTAGCGGGAGCTCCTACAATGAGCAGTTCTTC. The chain is built from TRBV19 and TRBJ2-1; 10 bases map to TRBD2. V was clipped by 3 bases and J by 0 bases; unmatched bases: 8. CDR1 and CDR2 from the germline V gene are LNHDA and SQIVND (reference sequence). The CDR3 runs to 18 residues.

The V and J genes are TRBV6-5 and TRBJ1-6, with D unclear. The V end lost 2 bases, the J end lost 0 bases, and 5 bases lay between the germline ends. Germline assignment: CDR1 MNHEY and CDR2 SVGAGI. There are 15 residues in the CDR3. The CDR3 spells CASSYGSSYNSPLHF. Written as DNA, the CDR3 is TGTGCCAGCAGTTACGGGAGCTCCTATAATTCACCCCTCCACTTT.

The genes are TRBV7-9 and TRBJ1-2; 8 bases line up with TRBD1. Germline-derived CDR1 and CDR2 are SEHNR and FQNEAQ (reference sequence). The ends lost 3 bases at V and 2 bases at J; junction bases unmatched: 2. This CDR3 spans 14 amino acids. CDR3: CASSFGQGNYGYTF. The CDR3 DNA follows: TGTGCCAGCAGCTTCGGACAGGGCAACTATGGCTACACCTTC. Variable domain in full (rest from reference TRBV7-9 and TRBJ1-2): DTGVSQNPRHKITKRGQNVTFRCDPISEHNRLYWYRQTLGQGPEFLTYFQNEAQLEKSRLLSDRFSAERPKGSFSTLEIQRTEQGDSAMYLCASSFGQGNYGYTFGSGTRLTVV.

The CDR3 loop is CASSPTVLVSYNEQFF. In DNA, the CDR3 is TGTGCCAGCTCACCGACAGTGTTAGTGTCCTACAATGAGCAGTTCTTC. The chain combines TRBV18 with TRBJ2-1; a weak D match, TRBD1 (5 bases). V lost 3 bases and J lost 1, with 13 bases in between. Per germline, CDR1 KGHSH and CDR2 LQKENI. This CDR3 spans 16 amino acids.

The chain recombines TRBV6-5 with TRBJ1-2; 7 bases align to TRBD1. The V segment lost 6 bases and the J segment 1 base; nucleotides outside the gene matches: 5. CDR1 and CDR2 from the germline V gene are MNHEY and SVGAGI. The CDR3 covers 14 residues. The CDR3 sequence is CASRLGQHNYGYTF. For the CDR3, the DNA is TGTGCCAGCAGATTGGGACAGCATAACTATGGCTACACCTTC.

The genes are TRBV7-8 and TRBJ2-7, with TRBD1 as a possible D gene (6 bases). The CDR3 is 14 residues long. In germline, CDR1 is SGHVS, CDR2 FQNEAQ. Trimming removed 3 bases from V and 6 bases from J, with 15 bases in between. The CDR3 here is CASSFRTVGSEQYF. The DNA for the CDR3 is TGTGCCAGCAGCTTTAGGACAGTAGGAAGCGAGCAGTACTTC.

The chain employs TRBV5-1 and TRBJ1-3; TRBD1 agrees at 10 bases. The CDR3 has 15 residues. Germline trimming cut 3 bases from V and 4 bases from J; bases unmatched to any gene: 4. Germline CDR1 reads SGHRS; CDR2 reads YFSETQ. The chain's CDR3 is CASSSRQGAGNTIYF. CDR3 bases: TGCGCCAGCAGCTCCAGACAGGGGGCCGGAAACACCATATATTTT. Drawing the rest from reference TRBV5-1 and TRBJ1-3, the complete variable domain is KAGVTQTPRYLIKTRGQQVTLSCSPISGHRSVSWYQQTPGQGLQFLFEYFSETQRNKGNFPGRFSGRQFSNSRSEMNVSTLELGDSALYLCASSSRQGAGNTIYFGEGSWLTVV.

This clone was picked up many times. The genes are TRBV29-1 and TRBJ2-7; 9 nucleotides align to TRBD1. This CDR3 contains 12 residues. J gave up 8 bases and V 5 bases, and 7 bases lay outside the gene matches. Germline values: CDR1 SQVTM, CDR2 ANQGSEA. CDR3 coding DNA: TGCAGCGTTCCGGGACAGGGATCTAAGCAGTACTTC. Its translation: CSVPGQGSKQYF.

V gene TRBV11-2 combines with J gene TRBJ2-7; the D gene is possibly TRBD2 (5 bases). Trimming took off 5 bases at V and 2 bases at J, with 16 bases between the two ends. CDR1 and CDR2 from the germline V gene are SGHAT and FQNNGV. This CDR3 contains 15 residues. The CDR3 nucleotides are TGTGCCAGCAGCCAGGACTCCCCGCCTACCTACGAGCAGTACTTC. Residues: CASSQDSPPTYEQYF.

The chain couples TRBV29-1 to TRBJ2-5; 9 nucleotides line up with TRBD1. The J segment lost 2 bases and the V segment lost 8 bases, leaving 3 bases of the junction unmatched. There are 12 residues in the CDR3. Germline V gene lookup returns CDR1 SQVTM and CDR2 ANQGSEA. The CDR3 coding sequence is TGCAGCTCTGGGACAGGGCAAGAGACCCAGTACTTC. Its protein product is CSSGTGQETQYF.